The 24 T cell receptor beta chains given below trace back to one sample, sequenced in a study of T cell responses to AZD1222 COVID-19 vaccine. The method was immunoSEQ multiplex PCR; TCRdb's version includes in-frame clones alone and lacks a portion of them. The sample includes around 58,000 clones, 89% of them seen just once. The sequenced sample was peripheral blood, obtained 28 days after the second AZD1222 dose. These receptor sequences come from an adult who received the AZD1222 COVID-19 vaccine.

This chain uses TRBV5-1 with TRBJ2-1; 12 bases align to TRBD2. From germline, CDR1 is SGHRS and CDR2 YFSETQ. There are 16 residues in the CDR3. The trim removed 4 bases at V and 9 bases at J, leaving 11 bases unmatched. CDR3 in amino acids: CASSQLTSGSSGEQFF. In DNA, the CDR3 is TGCGCCAGCAGCCAACTGACTAGCGGGAGTTCGGGTGAGCAGTTCTTC.

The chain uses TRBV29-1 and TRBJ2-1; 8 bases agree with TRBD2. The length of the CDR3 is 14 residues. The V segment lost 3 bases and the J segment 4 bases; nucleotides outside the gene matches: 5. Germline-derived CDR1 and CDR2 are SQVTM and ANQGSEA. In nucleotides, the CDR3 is TGCAGCGTTGATCCCCCTAGCGGGTACAATGAGCAGTTCTTC. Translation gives CSVDPPSGYNEQFF.

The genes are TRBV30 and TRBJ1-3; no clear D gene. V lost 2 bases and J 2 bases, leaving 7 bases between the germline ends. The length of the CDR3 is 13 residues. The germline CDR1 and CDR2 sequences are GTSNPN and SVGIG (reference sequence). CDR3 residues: CAWSLIAGNTIYF. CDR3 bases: TGTGCCTGGAGTTTGATCGCTGGAAACACCATATATTTT.

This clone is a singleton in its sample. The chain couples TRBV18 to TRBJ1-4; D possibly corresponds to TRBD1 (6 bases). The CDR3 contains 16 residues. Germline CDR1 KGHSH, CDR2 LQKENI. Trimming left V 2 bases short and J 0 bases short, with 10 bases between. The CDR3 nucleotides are TGTGCCAGCTCACCAAGGCCAGGGGCAACTAATGAAAAACTGTTTTTT. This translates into CASSPRPGATNEKLFF.

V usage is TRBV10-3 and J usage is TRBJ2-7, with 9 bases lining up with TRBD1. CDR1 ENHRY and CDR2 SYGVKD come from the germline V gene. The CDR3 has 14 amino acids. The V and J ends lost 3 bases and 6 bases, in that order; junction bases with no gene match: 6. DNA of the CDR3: TGTGCCATCAGTGACGGGACAGGGTCGGGCGAGCAGTACTTC. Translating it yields CAISDGTGSGEQYF.

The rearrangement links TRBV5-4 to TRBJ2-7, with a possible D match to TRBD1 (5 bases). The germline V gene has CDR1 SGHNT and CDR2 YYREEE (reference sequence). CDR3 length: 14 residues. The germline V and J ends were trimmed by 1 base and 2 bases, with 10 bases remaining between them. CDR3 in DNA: TGTGCCAGCAGCTTGACGACAGATACCTACGAGCAGTACTTC. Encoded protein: CASSLTTDTYEQYF.

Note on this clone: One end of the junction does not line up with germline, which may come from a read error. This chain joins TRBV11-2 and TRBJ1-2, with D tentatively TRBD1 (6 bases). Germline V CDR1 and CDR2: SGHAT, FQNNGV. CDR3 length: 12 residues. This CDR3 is CASSLSTGHSAF. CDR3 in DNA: TGTGCCAGCAGCCTCTCCACGGGACATTCAGCCTTC.

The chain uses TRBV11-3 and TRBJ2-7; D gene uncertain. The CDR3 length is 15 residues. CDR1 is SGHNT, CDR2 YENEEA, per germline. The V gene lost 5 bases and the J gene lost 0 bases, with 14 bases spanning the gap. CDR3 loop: CASSVTWASSYEQYF. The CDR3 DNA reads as TGTGCCAGCAGCGTGACTTGGGCGAGCTCCTACGAGCAGTACTTC.

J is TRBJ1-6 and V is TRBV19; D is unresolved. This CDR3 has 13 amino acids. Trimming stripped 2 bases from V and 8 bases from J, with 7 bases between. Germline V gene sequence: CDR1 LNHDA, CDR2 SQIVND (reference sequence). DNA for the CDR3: TGTGCCAGTAGTATAAACCAGTATTCACCCCTCCACTTT. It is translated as CASSINQYSPLHF. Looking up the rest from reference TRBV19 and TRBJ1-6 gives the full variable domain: DGGITQSPKYLFRKEGQNVTLSCEQNLNHDAMYWYRQDPGQGLRLIYYSQIVNDFQKGDIAEGYSVSREKKESFPLTVTSAQKNPTAFYLCASSINQYSPLHFGNGTRLTVT.

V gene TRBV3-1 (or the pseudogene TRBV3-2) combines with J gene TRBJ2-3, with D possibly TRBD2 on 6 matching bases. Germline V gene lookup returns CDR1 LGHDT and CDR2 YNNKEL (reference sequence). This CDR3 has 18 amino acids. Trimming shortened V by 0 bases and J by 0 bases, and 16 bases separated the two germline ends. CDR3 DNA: TGTGCCAGCAGCCAAGAGTTTGCTAGCGTTAGAAGCACAGATACGCAGTATTTT. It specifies CASSQEFASVRSTDTQYF.

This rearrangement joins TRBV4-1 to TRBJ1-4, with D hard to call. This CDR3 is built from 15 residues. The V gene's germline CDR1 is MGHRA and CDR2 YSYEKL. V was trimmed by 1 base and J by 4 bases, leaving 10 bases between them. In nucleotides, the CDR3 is TGCGCCAGCAGCCAAGTTGATGGTTATAATGAAAAACTGTTTTTT. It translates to CASSQVDGYNEKLFF.

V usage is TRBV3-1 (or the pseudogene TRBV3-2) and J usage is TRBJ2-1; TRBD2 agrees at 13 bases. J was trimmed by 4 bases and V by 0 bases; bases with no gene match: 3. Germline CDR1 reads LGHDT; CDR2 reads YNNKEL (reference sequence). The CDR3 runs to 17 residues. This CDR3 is CASSQEPGLAGYNEQFF. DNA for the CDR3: TGTGCCAGCAGCCAAGAGCCGGGACTAGCGGGATACAATGAGCAGTTCTTC.

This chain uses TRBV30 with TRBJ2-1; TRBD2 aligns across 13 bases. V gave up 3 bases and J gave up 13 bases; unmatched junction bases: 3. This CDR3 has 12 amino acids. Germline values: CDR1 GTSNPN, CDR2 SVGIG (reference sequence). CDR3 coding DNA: TGTGCCTGGAGCGGACTAGCGGGAGATCAGTTCTTC. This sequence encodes CAWSGLAGDQFF.

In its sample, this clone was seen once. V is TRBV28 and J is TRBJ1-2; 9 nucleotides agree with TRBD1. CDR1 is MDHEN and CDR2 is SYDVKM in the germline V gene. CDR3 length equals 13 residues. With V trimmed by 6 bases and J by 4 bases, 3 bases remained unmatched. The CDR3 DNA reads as TGTGCCAGCAGCGGACAGGGGATCTATGGCTACACCTTC. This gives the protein CASSGQGIYGYTF.

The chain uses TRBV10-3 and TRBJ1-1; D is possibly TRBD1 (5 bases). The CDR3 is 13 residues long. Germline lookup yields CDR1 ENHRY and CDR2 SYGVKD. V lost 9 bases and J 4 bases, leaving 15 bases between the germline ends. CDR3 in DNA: TGTGCCATAGGACAAGGGGTTGGCACTGAAGCTTTCTTT. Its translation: CAIGQGVGTEAFF.

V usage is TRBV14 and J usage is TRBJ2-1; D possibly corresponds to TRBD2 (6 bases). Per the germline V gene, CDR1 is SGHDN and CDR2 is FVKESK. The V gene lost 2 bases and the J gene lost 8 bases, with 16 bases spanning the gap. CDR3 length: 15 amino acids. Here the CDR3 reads CASSQTGSGWDEQFF. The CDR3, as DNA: TGTGCCAGCAGCCAAACGGGTAGCGGTTGGGATGAGCAGTTCTTC. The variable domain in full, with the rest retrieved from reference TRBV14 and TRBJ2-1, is EAGVTQFPSHSVIEKGQTVTLRCDPISGHDNLYWYRRVMGKEIKFLLHFVKESKQDESGMPNNRFLAERTGGTYSTLKVQPAELEDSGVYFCASSQTGSGWDEQFFGPGTRLTVL.

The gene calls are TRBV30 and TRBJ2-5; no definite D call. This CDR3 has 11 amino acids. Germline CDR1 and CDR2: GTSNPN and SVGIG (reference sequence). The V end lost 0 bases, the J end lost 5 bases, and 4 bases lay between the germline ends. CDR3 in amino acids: CAWSVGETQYF. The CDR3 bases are TGTGCCTGGAGTGTAGGCGAGACCCAGTACTTC.

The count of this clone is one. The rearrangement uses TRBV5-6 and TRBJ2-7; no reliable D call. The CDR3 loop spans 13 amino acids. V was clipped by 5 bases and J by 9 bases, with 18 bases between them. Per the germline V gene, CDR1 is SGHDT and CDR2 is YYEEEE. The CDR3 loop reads CASSPPTWQVQYF. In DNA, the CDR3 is TGTGCCAGCAGTCCACCGACATGGCAGGTGCAGTACTTC.

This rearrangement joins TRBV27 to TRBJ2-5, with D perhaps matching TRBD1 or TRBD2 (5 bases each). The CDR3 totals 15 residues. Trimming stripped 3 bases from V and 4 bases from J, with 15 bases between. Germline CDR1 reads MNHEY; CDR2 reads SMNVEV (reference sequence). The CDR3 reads CASSLGPLGAETQYF. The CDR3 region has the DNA TGTGCCAGCAGTTTGGGACCCTTAGGGGCAGAGACCCAGTACTTC.

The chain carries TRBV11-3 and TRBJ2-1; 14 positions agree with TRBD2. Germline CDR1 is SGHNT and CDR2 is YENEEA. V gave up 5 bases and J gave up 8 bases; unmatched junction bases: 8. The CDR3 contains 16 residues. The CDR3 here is CASSPRTSGRYDEQFF. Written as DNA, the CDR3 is TGTGCCAGCAGCCCGCGGACTAGCGGGAGGTACGATGAGCAGTTCTTC.

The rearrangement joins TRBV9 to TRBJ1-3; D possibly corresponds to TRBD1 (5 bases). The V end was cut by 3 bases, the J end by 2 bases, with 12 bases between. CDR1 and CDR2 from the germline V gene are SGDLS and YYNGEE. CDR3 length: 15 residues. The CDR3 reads CASSGRGYAGNTIYF. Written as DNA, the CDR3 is TGTGCCAGCAGCGGTAGGGGATACGCTGGAAACACCATATATTTT.

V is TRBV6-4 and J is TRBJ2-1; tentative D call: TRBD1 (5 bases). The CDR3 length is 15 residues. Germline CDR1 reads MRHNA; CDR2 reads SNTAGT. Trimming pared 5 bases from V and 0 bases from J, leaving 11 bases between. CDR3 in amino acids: CASSRQTSSYNEQFF. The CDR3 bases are TGTGCCAGCAGTAGACAGACAAGCTCCTACAATGAGCAGTTCTTC.

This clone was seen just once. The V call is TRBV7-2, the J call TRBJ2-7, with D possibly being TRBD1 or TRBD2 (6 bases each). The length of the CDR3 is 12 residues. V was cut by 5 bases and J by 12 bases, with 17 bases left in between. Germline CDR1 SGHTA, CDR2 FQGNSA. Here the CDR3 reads CASSLQLRGLYF. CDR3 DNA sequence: TGTGCCAGCAGCCTGCAACTACGGGGGCTGTACTTC.

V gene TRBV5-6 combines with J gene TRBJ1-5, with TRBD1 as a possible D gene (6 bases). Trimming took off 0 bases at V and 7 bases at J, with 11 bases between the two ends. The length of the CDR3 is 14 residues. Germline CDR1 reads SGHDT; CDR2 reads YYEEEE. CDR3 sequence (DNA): TGTGCCAGCAGCTTGGGGGGGGCAAGGCAGCCCCAGCATTTT. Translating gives CASSLGGARQPQHF. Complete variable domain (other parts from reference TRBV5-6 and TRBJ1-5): DAGVTQSPTHLIKTRGQQVTLRCSPKSGHDTVSWYQQALGQGPQFIFQYYEEEERQRGNFPDRFSGHQFPNYSSELNVNALLLGDSALYLCASSLGGARQPQHFGDGTRLSIL.